Listed here are 31 T cell receptor beta chains from one sample, sequenced in a study of read filtering for tumor transcriptome and immune sequencing. This library used roughly 0.4 ug RNA and molecular barcoded adaptors spanning alpha/delta and beta/gamma chains. TCRdb re-derived calls from the reads in MiXCR, one entry per CDR3 protein. The sample carries some 120,000 distinct CDR3 sequences, 13% recorded once. Sequencing was performed on a population of CD138-negative cells sorted from bone marrow. The receptors were gathered from a donor over 35 with multiple myeloma.

This clonotype was observed at least ten times. The chain couples TRBV5-1 to TRBJ2-3, with D unclear. Deletions cut 1 base from V and 7 bases from J, with 4 bases between. CDR3 size: 11 residues. CDR1 and CDR2 (germline): SGHRS, YFSETQ. The CDR3 sequence: CASSLSNTQYF. The CDR3 coding sequence is TGCGCCAGCAGCTTGTCAAATACGCAGTATTTT.

Regarding this clonotype: A read error may explain this, as a much larger clone is one base away. The chain employs TRBV12-3 or TRBV12-4 and TRBJ2-2, with 10 nucleotides matching TRBD2. The CDR3 totals 16 residues. The CDR3 nucleotides are TGTGCCAGCCTTACCGGGACTAGCGTGGGAACCGAGGAGCTGTTTTTT. It translates to CASLTGTSVGTEELFF.

This clonotype occurred many times. The gene calls are TRBV6-2 or TRBV6-3 and TRBJ2-7; 11 nucleotides align to TRBD2. Trimming took 6 bases from V and 1 from J; bases not matched to a gene: 5. The V gene's germline CDR1 is MNHEY and CDR2 SVGEGT. This CDR3 comprises 15 residues. CDR3 sequence reads: CASRLGTSGSYEQYF. The CDR3 DNA follows: TGTGCCAGCAGACTTGGGACTAGCGGATCCTACGAGCAGTACTTC.

This clonotype occurred once. V usage is TRBV20-1 and J usage is TRBJ2-5; 9 bases line up with TRBD2. The CDR3 contains 15 residues. The trim removed 5 bases at V and 4 bases at J, leaving 11 bases unmatched. Germline V gene sequence: CDR1 DFQATT, CDR2 SNEGSKA (reference sequence). This CDR3 is CSAVGPRREGETQYF. CDR3 DNA: TGCAGTGCTGTCGGTCCTCGGCGGGAGGGAGAGACCCAGTACTTC.

About this clonotype itself: Sequence at one end of the junction differs from germline and may be a read error. The chain links TRBV19 to TRBJ2-7; 13 nucleotides agree with TRBD2. CDR3 length: 15 amino acids. The germline V gene encodes CDR1 LNHDA and CDR2 SQIVND (reference sequence). CDR3 DNA sequence: TGTGCCACTAGTCAGGGACTAGCGGGATATTACGAGCAGTACTTC. It codes for CATSQGLAGYYEQYF.

This clonotype was seen repeatedly, ten times or more. This chain joins TRBV29-1 and TRBJ2-3, with a tentative D call TRBD1 (6 bases). The CDR3 contains 13 residues. Germline V CDR1 and CDR2: SQVTM, ANQGSEA. V lost 8 bases to trimming and J lost 0 bases, with 12 bases between them. The CDR3, as DNA: TGCAGCTCAGCGAGGGGGAGCACAGATACGCAGTATTTT. Its translation: CSSARGSTDTQYF.

This chain connects TRBV6-2 or TRBV6-3 to TRBJ2-1, with a tentative D call TRBD2 (6 bases). The V end was cut by 0 bases, the J end by 9 bases, with 18 bases between. Germline values: CDR1 MNHEY, CDR2 SVGEGT. This CDR3 has 16 amino acids. In DNA, the CDR3 is TGTGCCAGCAGTTACTCAAGGGACTTAGTTATCGGTGAGCAGTTCTTC. Amino acid sequence: CASSYSRDLVIGEQFF.

This clonotype was counted many times. The chain has TRBV6-2 or TRBV6-3 and TRBJ1-1; D may be TRBD1 (5 bases). The CDR3 has 14 amino acids. V gave up 3 bases and J gave up 5 bases, with 13 bases separating them. Germline CDR1 is MNHEY and CDR2 is SVGEGT. The chain's CDR3 is CASSYQGARTEAFF. The CDR3 DNA sequence: TGTGCCAGCAGTTATCAGGGCGCGAGGACTGAAGCTTTCTTT.

This clonotype was found many times. This chain links TRBV20-1 with TRBJ1-4; tentative D call: TRBD1 (5 bases). Germline lookup yields CDR1 DFQATT and CDR2 SNEGSKA (reference sequence). This CDR3 region has 14 residues. Trimming stripped 2 bases from V and 5 bases from J, with 12 bases between. This chain's CDR3 is CSARNPAGNEKLFF. DNA for the CDR3: TGCAGTGCTAGAAATCCGGCAGGGAATGAAAAACTGTTTTTT.

Remarks on this clonotype: A read error may explain this, as a much larger clone is one base away. In this CDR3 the conserved last residue, phenylalanine or tryptophan, is missing, so a read error is likely. This sequence joins TRBV12-3 or TRBV12-4 and TRBJ2-3; D is ambiguous. V was cut by 2 bases and J by 2 bases, with 8 bases left in between. This CDR3 region has 14 residues. The CDR3 coding sequence is TGTGCCAGCAGTTTAAATCCCCACACAGATACGCAGTATTCT. It specifies CASSLNPHTDTQYS.

At least ten counts were recorded for this clonotype. The gene calls are TRBV5-1 and TRBJ2-7, with TRBD1 matching over 9 bases. The V gene's germline CDR1 is SGHRS and CDR2 YFSETQ. V shed 4 bases, J shed 0 bases, and the junction held 14 bases outside the gene matches. CDR3 size: 18 residues. This CDR3 is CASSAVPGQGITSYEQYF. As DNA, the CDR3 is TGCGCCAGCAGCGCCGTCCCGGGACAGGGAATAACCTCCTACGAGCAGTACTTC.

This clonotype showed up many times. The chain recombines TRBV4-1 with TRBJ2-1, with TRBD2 matching 14 bases. Germline V gene data show CDR1 as MGHRA and CDR2 as YSYEKL. The CDR3 has 17 residues. The trim removed 2 bases at V and 7 bases at J, leaving 7 bases unmatched. The CDR3 nucleotides read TGCGCCAGCAGCCAACCTGCCGGGACTAGCGGGAGTAATGAGCAGTTCTTC. Protein: CASSQPAGTSGSNEQFF.

This clonotype was picked up many times. The chain uses TRBV28 and TRBJ2-5; 13 nucleotides align to TRBD2. This CDR3 comprises 18 residues. Losses at the gene ends were 10 bases for V and 5 bases for J; bases not matched to a gene: 19. Germline CDR1 reads MDHEN; CDR2 reads SYDVKM. CDR3 coding DNA: TGTGCCACCAAAAAACCCGGGACTAGCGGGGCCCCACGTGAGACCCAGTACTTC. This gives the protein CATKKPGTSGAPRETQYF.

This clonotype was counted many times. CDR3: CASSLLDDGDQPQHF. The CDR3 DNA is TGTGCCAGCAGCTTACTCGACGACGGCGATCAGCCCCAGCATTTT. The V and J genes are TRBV7-9 and TRBJ1-5; D not certain. There are 15 residues in the CDR3. V lost 2 bases and J lost 5, with 13 bases in between. Germline CDR1 and CDR2: SEHNR and FQNEAQ (reference sequence).

Turning to this clonotype: A much more abundant neighbour one base away suggests this may be a read error. This chain links TRBV9 with TRBJ1-1, with unresolved D. Germline V gene data show CDR1 as SGDLS and CDR2 as YYNGEE. The CDR3 runs to 13 residues. V lost 4 bases and J 1 base, leaving 8 bases between the germline ends. CDR3 coding DNA: TGTGCCAGCAGCTTCATAGGGAACACTGAAGCTTTCTTT. This codes for CASSFIGNTEAFF.

This clonotype was found many times. This CDR3 is CASSSQAGGTAPLHF. The CDR3 DNA reads TGTGCCAGCAGTTCACAAGCAGGGGGCACGGCACCCCTCCACTTT. The chain has TRBV12-3 or TRBV12-4 and TRBJ1-6, with 8 bases aligning to TRBD1. Losses at the gene ends were 4 bases for V and 11 bases for J; bases not matched to a gene: 10. CDR3 length equals 15 residues.

This clonotype was counted ten times or more. The V call is TRBV5-1, the J call TRBJ1-1; D might be TRBD1 (6 bases). Per germline, CDR1 SGHRS and CDR2 YFSETQ. V lost 0 bases and J 5 bases, leaving 14 bases between the germline ends. This CDR3 has 15 amino acids. The CDR3 loop reads CASSLVGGAGTEAFF. The CDR3 DNA sequence: TGCGCCAGCAGCTTGGTTGGGGGCGCCGGGACTGAAGCTTTCTTT.

A remark on this clonotype: A read error may explain this, as a much larger clone is one base away. J is TRBJ2-7 and V is TRBV30; TRBD2 might be the D (5 bases). Germline V gene lookup returns CDR1 GTSNPN and CDR2 SVGIG (reference sequence). Trimming pared 2 bases from V and 1 base from J, leaving 9 bases between. The CDR3 is 13 amino acids. CDR3 loop: CAWSHRTSYEQYF. The CDR3 DNA reads TGTGCCTGGAGTCATAGGACTTCCTACGAGCAGTACTTC.

This clonotype was found many times. This sequence joins TRBV18 and TRBJ1-1; D is possibly TRBD1 (5 bases). V was clipped by 6 bases and J by 1 base, with 12 bases between them. The CDR3 runs to 14 residues. The germline V gene encodes CDR1 KGHSH and CDR2 LQKENI. The CDR3 sequence is CASSLSGPNTEAFF. Written as DNA, the CDR3 is TGTGCCAGCTCCCTTTCAGGGCCGAACACTGAAGCTTTCTTT. Combining the CDR3 with reference TRBV18 and TRBJ1-1 gives the whole variable domain NAGVMQNPRHLVRRRGQEARLRCSPMKGHSHVYWYRQLPEEGLKFMVYLQKENIIDESGMPKERFSAEFPKEGPSILRIQQVVRGDSAAYFCASSLSGPNTEAFFGQGTRLTVV.

With regard to this clonotype: This could be a read error, since a much larger clone is one nucleotide away. The chain employs TRBV9 and TRBJ2-3, with D perhaps given as TRBD1 or TRBD2 (5 bases each). The CDR3 contains 15 residues. Germline V gene sequence: CDR1 SGDLS, CDR2 YYNGEE. Trimming left V 2 bases short and J 2 bases short, with 12 bases between. The CDR3 region has the DNA TGTGCCAGCAGCGTTTCTAACGGGGCCACAGATACGCAGTATTTT. This translates into CASSVSNGATDTQYF.

At least ten counts were recorded for this clonotype. The gene calls are TRBV7-9 and TRBJ1-1, with D maybe TRBD1 (5 bases). CDR3 length: 16 residues. The V gene's germline CDR1 is SEHNR and CDR2 FQNEAQ (reference sequence). V lost 5 bases to trimming and J lost 3 bases, with 19 bases between them. The CDR3 nucleotides are TGTGCCAGCAGCCTAGAAAGCGGGGGTTGGGACACTGAAGCTTTCTTT. Its translation: CASSLESGGWDTEAFF.

This sequence joins TRBV4-2 and TRBJ2-3; D is possibly TRBD2 (6 bases). The CDR3 spans 17 residues. CDR1 is LGHNA, CDR2 YNFKEQ, per germline. V was pared by 0 bases and J by 1 base, with 14 bases between. Here the CDR3 DNA reads TGTGCCAGCAGCCAAGAGAGTGTCGGGGGAGGCACAGATACGCAGTATTTT. This encodes CASSQESVGGGTDTQYF.

This clonotype was counted many times. CDR3 nucleotides: TGCAGTGCTAGAGGGCACACCTCTGGGGCCAACGTCCTGACTTTC. This translates into CSARGHTSGANVLTF. The chain employs TRBV20-1 and TRBJ2-6; D unclear. Germline V lookup: CDR1 DFQATT, CDR2 SNEGSKA (reference sequence). The CDR3 length is 15 residues. Between the trimmed V and J ends, which lost 1 base and 0 bases, there was a span of 7 bases.

Many counts were recorded for this clonotype. The chain recombines TRBV7-3 with TRBJ2-1, with TRBD2 matching 11 bases. Trimming cost V 5 bases and J 4 bases; bases outside gene matches: 4. This CDR3 contains 15 residues. Germline lookup yields CDR1 SGHTA and CDR2 FQGTGA. This CDR3 reads CASSVTSGSYNEQFF. The CDR3 DNA sequence: TGTGCCAGCAGCGTTACTAGCGGGAGTTACAATGAGCAGTTCTTC.

This clonotype was seen ten or more times. The chain employs TRBV5-1 and TRBJ1-1, with 7 bases that match TRBD1. The germline gives CDR1 SGHRS, CDR2 YFSETQ. V gave up 1 base and J gave up 1 base; unmatched junction bases: 4. CDR3 length equals 15 residues. CDR3 sequence reads: CASSLTGEANTEAFF. The CDR3 bases are TGCGCCAGCAGCTTGACAGGGGAGGCGAACACTGAAGCTTTCTTT.

This clonotype has a count of ten or more. V usage is TRBV4-2 and J usage is TRBJ2-1; D gene unclear. V lost 0 bases and J 3 bases, leaving 6 bases between the germline ends. This CDR3 is 14 amino acids long. Germline V gene sequence: CDR1 LGHNA, CDR2 YNFKEQ. CDR3 coding DNA: TGTGCCAGCAGCCAAGACGGCAGCTACAATGAGCAGTTCTTC. Protein sequence: CASSQDGSYNEQFF.

In its sample, this clonotype was seen many times. The chain links TRBV20-1 to TRBJ2-1; 11 positions agree with TRBD2. J was trimmed by 10 bases and V by 2 bases; bases with no gene match: 10. This CDR3 spans 15 amino acids. The germline gives CDR1 DFQATT, CDR2 SNEGSKA (reference sequence). The CDR3 loop is CSARTSGGWFLEQFF. DNA of the CDR3: TGCAGTGCTAGAACTAGCGGGGGCTGGTTTTTGGAGCAGTTCTTC.

This clonotype was counted many times. The chain links TRBV10-3 to TRBJ1-5; a possible D gene is TRBD1 (5 bases). Germline V gene data show CDR1 as ENHRY and CDR2 as SYGVKD. CDR3 length: 15 residues. V lost 10 bases, J lost 7 bases, and 23 bases lay in between. The CDR3 here is CATTRRQKIPQPQHF. The CDR3 bases are TGTGCCACCACCCGGCGACAGAAGATACCGCAGCCCCAGCATTTT.

This clonotype was picked up many times. J is TRBJ2-2 and V is TRBV29-1; D might be TRBD2 (6 bases). The CDR3 length is 13 residues. Germline CDR1 and CDR2: SQVTM and ANQGSEA. The V end lost 6 bases, the J end lost 2 bases, and 10 bases lay between the germline ends. CDR3 amino acids: CSVTRSNTGELFF. CDR3 nucleotide sequence: TGCAGCGTGACTAGATCAAACACCGGGGAGCTGTTTTTT.

This clonotype was observed many times. The chain has TRBV7-3 and TRBJ2-3; D gene unclear. CDR3 size: 13 residues. V lost 5 bases to trimming and J lost 0 bases, with 6 bases between them. In germline, CDR1 is SGHTA, CDR2 FQGTGA. Written as DNA, the CDR3 is TGTGCCAGCAGCACAACTAGCACAGATACGCAGTATTTT. Protein sequence: CASSTTSTDTQYF.

In this sample, this clonotype turned up many times. The rearrangement uses TRBV6-6 and TRBJ2-5; 7 positions match TRBD2. The CDR3 consists of 15 residues. V lost 6 bases, J lost 0 bases, and 7 bases stayed unmatched. CDR1 is MNHNY and CDR2 is SVGAGI in the germline V gene (reference sequence). CDR3 nucleotides: TGTGCCAGCAGACCTCTCACTAGCGACCAAGAGACCCAGTACTTC. As protein: CASRPLTSDQETQYF.